This entry features one T cell receptor beta chain sequence. It has no known antigen specificity. No clone much larger than this one lies a single base away; base qualities are absent. Patients with a history of autoimmune disease or receiving systemic immunosuppression were excluded from the trial. In every dose cohort, peripheral blood was drawn for TCR sequencing at baseline, cycle 4 day 1, and cycle 7 day 1. The samples were taken from a phase I, first-in-human, multicenter, open-label dose-escalation trial of ivuxolimab. Adults with locally advanced or metastatic melanoma, renal cell, hepatocellular, or head and neck squamous cell carcinoma were enrolled in the trial. CD4+ and CD8+ T cells were sorted separately from peripheral blood before TCR sequencing. CDR1 and CDR2 are drawn from the germline V gene: MNHNS, SASEGT. Compared with germline, V lacks 2 bases and J lacks 7 bases; bases without a gene match: 7. Counted from cysteine to phenylalanine, this CDR3 has 16 amino acids. Left in the record is the CDR3 DNA by itself, 48 bases read in frame from the first base.

For sequencing of the TCRbeta CDR3 region, genomic DNA was extracted from the sorted cells. TCRbeta CDR3 regions were sequenced using the immunoSEQ Assay. This is the immuneACCESS table as TCRdb keeps it, with only in-frame sequences that have V and J called. A part of the clones is gone; compared with another copy, unresolved V genes explain less than half, and the rest is unexplained. The table for this sample lists around 54,000 clones; approximately 94% of them were counted only once. The ten largest clones add up to roughly an eighth of the sample. This sample was included in a study of OX40 agonist ivuxolimab in advanced cancers. With regard to the full study: Ivuxolimab, which targeted the costimulatory receptor OX40 (CD134), was an agonistic, fully human IgG2 monoclonal antibody. Peripheral TCRbeta sequencing was intended to test whether TCR sequence diversity was altered and clonal T-cell expansion was caused by ivuxolimab. Intravenous ivuxolimab was administered to patients every 2 weeks at six dose levels: 0.01, 0.1, 0.3, 1.5, 3 and 10 mg/kg. The paper reports the monotherapy dose-escalation portion (N = 52 patients) of the phase I ivuxolimab trial. Of the roughly 54 dose-escalation patients, hepatocellular carcinoma was present in about 20, melanoma in roughly 15, renal cell carcinoma in 9 and head and neck cancer in 9. Partial responses were achieved by three dose-escalation patients, of whom one had hepatocellular carcinoma and two had cutaneous melanoma. Patients were allowed to have had prior anti-PD-1, anti-PD-L1 or anti-CTLA-4 therapy, and 30% to 40% of the dose-escalation patients had previously received checkpoint inhibitors. A male proportion of nearly 85% and a mean age of roughly 55 years, ranging from 23 to 79, were recorded for the dose-escalation cohort.

Study-level results and caveats: Clonal expansion of both CD4+ and CD8+ blood T cells was observed from baseline to week 6 at doses 0.1 to 3.0 mg/kg. Low levels of normalized T-cell clonal expansion were also seen in some nonresponding patients. In the 0.1-3.0 mg/kg groups, partial responders were among the patients with the lowest normalized peripheral clonal expansion, particularly in CD8+ T cells. On average, CD8+ T cells showed more expanded clones than CD4+ T cells after ivuxolimab. The antigen specificity of the peripheral T cells that underwent clonal expansion was not determined.

This sample comprised CD4+ or CD8+ T cells sorted from blood, obtained in a trial of the OX40 agonist ivuxolimab. This receptor was identified in an adult with an advanced solid tumor such as melanoma, head and neck, liver or kidney cancer. The chain is encoded by TRBV6-1 joined to TRBJ2-1; 11 middle bases align to TRBD2. The bases are TGTGCCAGCAGTGAAATCGCACTAGCGGGAGAGAATGAGCAGTTCTTC. Its translation is CASSEIALAGENEQFF.